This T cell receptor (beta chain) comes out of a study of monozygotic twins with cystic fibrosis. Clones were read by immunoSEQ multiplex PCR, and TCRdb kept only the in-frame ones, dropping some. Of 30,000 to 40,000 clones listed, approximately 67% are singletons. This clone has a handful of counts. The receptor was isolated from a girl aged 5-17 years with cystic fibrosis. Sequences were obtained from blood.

The CDR3 DNA is TGTGCCAGCAGCACAACACCCGGGCGGGTCTCCTACGAGCAGTACTTC. Its protein is CASSTTPGRVSYEQYF. The chain recombines TRBV7-8 with TRBJ2-7; D might be TRBD2 (5 bases). This CDR3 region has 16 residues. In germline, CDR1 is SGHVS, CDR2 FQNEAQ. V lost 5 bases and J lost 0, with 17 bases in between.